This T cell receptor (beta chain) was documented in a study of beta chain features in type 1 diabetes. Trimming removed 2 bases from V and 6 bases from J; junction bases left unmatched: 11. The CDR3 spans 17 residues. Germline V lookup: CDR1 KGHSH, CDR2 LQKENI. Expressed TCRB transcripts got sequenced, as all isolated RNA was reverse transcribed. Generated by immunoSEQ multiplex PCR, the TCRdb table keeps only in-frame clones and is missing some. Here the sample spans 300,000 to 400,000 clones, 11% being singletons. General study results and limits: Patients showed naive, central memory and Treg TCRB repertoires that appeared more similar than those of healthy donors.

Concerning this clone itself: The target antigen is unknown.

The source is a woman between 25 and 40 years old in good health. V and J are TRBV18 and TRBJ1-2; 11 bases are a match to TRBD1. Sequences were obtained from naive CD4+ T cells from blood. For the CDR3, the DNA is TGTGCCAGCTCACCATCTAATGGACAGGGGGCGGTCAATGGCTACACCTTC. Its protein is CASSPSNGQGAVNGYTF.